A selection of T cell receptor beta chains follows, all from one sample in a study of T-cell memory formation after mild COVID-19. TCRdb used MiXCR to reprocess the 5' RACE reads, holding one entry per CDR3 protein. The table shows approximately 98,000 distinct CDR3 sequences, with over 15% occurring only once. Sequenced: PBMCs or a T cell subset sorted from them (not recorded which). Source of these receptors: a young man who had mild COVID-19 (a few samples of this study predate the infection). Cell type and time point are not known. Both conserved end residues are trimmed from each CDR3.

len | v_gene | CDR3aa
16 | TRBV10-1 | ASARDTFYHPNTGELF
11 | TRBV5-1 | ASSLDGEETQY
14 | TRBV5-1 | ASSLGRLISTDTQY
11 | TRBV3-1 | ASSQASGNIQY
11 | TRBV7-2 | ASSLKLTDTQY
12 | TRBV5-1 | ASSSGGRNTEAF
12 | TRBV24-1 | ATGSGDFTDTQY
11 | TRBV12-3/TRBV12-4 | ASSSRDLGEQY
17 | TRBV5-8 | ASSPRLDRGRVANYGYT
13 | TRBV12-3/TRBV12-4 | ASSFLAADTGELF
12 | TRBV7-2 | ASSQTGRGETQY
14 | TRBV4-1 | ASSPKRGAGGETQY
11 | TRBV6-5 | ASSYGGQGKFF
13 | TRBV7-8 | ASSLVGTSATEAF
15 | TRBV6-2/TRBV6-3 | ASSYRTQRQGRSEAF
13 | TRBV12-3/TRBV12-4 | ASSLTSGVYNEQF
11 | TRBV11-2 | ASSFSYADTQY
11 | TRBV5-1 | ASSPDGANEQF
11 | TRBV4-1 | ASSQGGNQPQH
13 | TRBV12-3/TRBV12-4 | ASSLSGGAVDTQY
13 | TRBV29-1 | SVERGRTGSNEQF
12 | TRBV7-3 | ASSSTGGSNEQF
10 | TRBV5-1 | ASSLGTGEQF
11 | TRBV18 | ASSPPQDTEAF
12 | TRBV28 | ASRGTGQYNEQF
13 | TRBV20-1 | SARARGLSTDTQY
11 | TRBV20-1 | SARDPGRVELF